This T cell receptor beta chain stems from a study of T-cell memory formation after mild COVID-19. At the level of the study: TCR clusters were largely donor specific.

Findings of the study overall: The authors did not confirm SARS-CoV-2 specificity of second-wave clones peaking day 37.

About this clonotype: The antigen remains undetermined.

TCRdb redid the calling of the 5' RACE reads with MiXCR, one entry per CDR3 protein. The table includes 150,000 to 200,000 distinct CDR3 sequences, around 20% detected once. This receptor was identified in a man between 18 and 35 years old who had mild COVID-19 (a few samples of this study predate the infection). Cell type and time point are not known. The sequenced sample consisted of PBMCs or a T cell subset sorted from them (not recorded which).

DNA for the CDR3: TGTGCCAGCAGTCCGATCACTTTCTCGTTGAGAGAGACCCAGTACTTC. It codes for CASSPITFSLRETQYF. V usage is TRBV27 and J usage is TRBJ2-5; no clear D gene. Germline assignment: CDR1 MNHEY and CDR2 SMNVEV (reference sequence). CDR3 length: 16 residues. V lost 5 bases and J 4 bases, leaving 20 bases between the germline ends.